What follows are 22 T cell receptor beta chains derived from one specimen sequenced in a study of control samples from healthy donors and cancer patients (dated by TCRdb to about 2020). To prepare the library, the immunoSEQ multiplex PCR assay was applied. TCRdb retrieved this table from immuneACCESS and kept in-frame rearrangements only. Not all clones are present; in checked studies, unresolved V genes account for under half, and no reason is known for the remainder. The table for this sample lists 54,000 or so clones; 95% of them were counted only once. The ten biggest clones cover roughly 2.3% of the sample. The sequenced material came from blood. These receptors originate from a man aged 25 to 40 in good health.

CDR3 bases: TGCGCCAGCAGCCAAGACAGGGTGGCGAACGAGCAGTACTTC. Translated, it gives CASSQDRVANEQYF. The chain joins TRBV4-1 to TRBJ2-7, with D tentatively TRBD1 (5 bases). V shed 0 bases and J shed 5 bases, with 11 bases lying between them. This CDR3 has 14 amino acids. The germline V gene has CDR1 MGHRA and CDR2 YSYEKL.

V gene TRBV5-4 combines with J gene TRBJ2-1, with D possibly being TRBD2 (5 bases). Per germline, CDR1 SGHNT and CDR2 YYREEE (reference sequence). V was clipped by 2 bases and J by 5 bases, with 8 bases between them. This CDR3 has 13 residues. The CDR3 here is CASSFGVNNEQFF. The CDR3 DNA reads as TGTGCCAGCAGCTTCGGGGTTAACAATGAGCAGTTCTTC.

The chain is built from TRBV20-1 and TRBJ2-2, with TRBD2 identical over 9 bases. Per the germline V gene, CDR1 is DFQATT and CDR2 is SNEGSKA (reference sequence). V shed 3 bases and J 3 bases; nucleotides not matched to a gene: 5. The CDR3 runs 15 residues. DNA of the CDR3: TGCAGTGCTAGTCGCGGGAGGGCCGACACCGGGGAGCTGTTTTTT. It translates to CSASRGRADTGELFF.

V is TRBV9 and J is TRBJ2-7, with 7 bases that match TRBD1. The CDR3 extends over 15 amino acids. V dropped 4 bases and J dropped 3; count of bases not matched to a gene: 10. The germline V gene has CDR1 SGDLS and CDR2 YYNGEE. The CDR3, as DNA: TGTGCCAGCAGCTCGACAGGGAATCCCCTCTACGAGCAGTACTTC. It yields the protein CASSSTGNPLYEQYF. Variable domain in full (rest from reference TRBV9 and TRBJ2-7): DSGVTQTPKHLITATGQRVTLRCSPRSGDLSVYWYQQSLDQGLQFLIQYYNGEERAKGNILERFSAQQFPDLHSELNLSSLELGDSALYFCASSSTGNPLYEQYFGPGTRLTVT.

This sequence joins TRBV19 and TRBJ2-2; no firm D call. Germline CDR1 is LNHDA and CDR2 is SQIVND (reference sequence). V was shortened by 5 bases and J by 5 bases, with 12 bases between the two germline ends. The CDR3 length is 14 residues. CDR3 sequence: CASSLGDTTGELFF. CDR3 bases: TGTGCCAGTAGTCTAGGCGACACAACCGGGGAGCTGTTTTTT.

The chain couples TRBV7-6 to TRBJ1-6, with a weak D call TRBD1 (6 bases). Germline V gene lookup returns CDR1 SGHVS and CDR2 FNYEAQ. The CDR3 spans 18 residues. V lost 5 bases and J 2 bases, leaving 19 bases between the germline ends. CDR3 protein: CASSVGQWDRAYNSPLHF. CDR3 DNA sequence: TGTGCCAGCAGCGTGGGACAATGGGATCGGGCCTATAATTCACCCCTCCACTTT.

The sample holds one count of this clone. The chain couples TRBV5-6 to TRBJ2-7; 10 nucleotides agree with TRBD2. V shed 2 bases and J 2 bases; nucleotides not matched to a gene: 10. CDR1 is SGHDT and CDR2 is YYEEEE in the germline V gene. CDR3 size: 17 residues. Written as DNA, the CDR3 is TGTGCCAGCAGCTTACGAAGACTAGCGGGCCTACCCTACGAGCAGTACTTC. Amino acid sequence: CASSLRRLAGLPYEQYF.

This chain links TRBV7-9 with TRBJ2-1; tentatively, D is TRBD2 (5 bases). The ends were cut back, 6 bases at V and 3 bases at J, with 12 bases in the middle. Germline-derived CDR1 and CDR2 are SEHNR and FQNEAQ (reference sequence). This CDR3 is 14 amino acids long. The CDR3 region has the DNA TGTGCCAGCAGTGCAGGACTCCTCTACAATGAGCAGTTCTTC. It yields the protein CASSAGLLYNEQFF. Full variable domain (missing parts from reference TRBV7-9 and TRBJ2-1): DTGVSQNPRHKITKRGQNVTFRCDPISEHNRLYWYRQTLGQGPEFLTYFQNEAQLEKSRLLSDRFSAERPKGSFSTLEIQRTEQGDSAMYLCASSAGLLYNEQFFGPGTRLTVL.

The V gene is TRBV10-3, the J gene TRBJ1-1; D perhaps matches TRBD1 (5 bases). CDR3 length: 14 residues. The germline CDR1 and CDR2 sequences are ENHRY and SYGVKD. V lost 8 bases and J lost 6, with 19 bases in between. The CDR3 DNA reads TGTGCCATCGGATCGGGGGGGTCTAAAGCTGAAGCTTTCTTT. It specifies CAIGSGGSKAEAFF.

The genes are TRBV4-3 and TRBJ1-1; no definite D call. There are 13 residues in the CDR3. Germline values: CDR1 LGHNA, CDR2 YSLEER. V was trimmed by 1 base and J by 3 bases, leaving 6 bases between them. The CDR3 protein is CASSQGLDTEAFF. For the CDR3, the DNA is TGCGCCAGCAGCCAAGGTCTGGACACTGAAGCTTTCTTT.

The V call is TRBV27, the J call TRBJ1-1, with D uncertain. Per germline, CDR1 MNHEY and CDR2 SMNVEV (reference sequence). V lost 0 bases and J lost 5, with 10 bases in between. This CDR3 region has 14 residues. The CDR3 loop is CASSLSGRVTEAFF. The CDR3 DNA follows: TGTGCCAGCAGTTTATCGGGAAGGGTTACTGAAGCTTTCTTT.

The chain combines TRBV19 with TRBJ2-3; 7 positions match TRBD1. The CDR3 totals 16 residues. Germline V gives CDR1 LNHDA, CDR2 SQIVND (reference sequence). J lost 0 bases, V lost 6 bases, and 9 bases had no gene match. The CDR3 nucleotides read TGTGCCAGTAGCCCGCAGGGGGTGGTGAGCACAGATACGCAGTATTTT. Translation: CASSPQGVVSTDTQYF.

The CDR3 region is CASSLGQNYEQYF. The CDR3, as DNA: TGCGCCAGCAGCTTGGGACAGAACTACGAGCAGTACTTC. The chain couples TRBV5-1 to TRBJ2-7, with D possibly TRBD1 on 5 matching bases. CDR1 and CDR2 from the germline V gene are SGHRS and YFSETQ. The CDR3 totals 13 residues. Trimming removed 0 bases from V and 3 bases from J, with 7 bases in between. The variable domain in full, completed from reference TRBV5-1 and TRBJ2-7, reads KAGVTQTPRYLIKTRGQQVTLSCSPISGHRSVSWYQQTPGQGLQFLFEYFSETQRNKGNFPGRFSGRQFSNSRSEMNVSTLELGDSALYLCASSLGQNYEQYFGPGTRLTVT.

The CDR3 here is CASSLTGDEAFF. For the CDR3, the DNA is TGCGCCAGCAGCTTGACGGGTGATGAAGCTTTCTTT. J is TRBJ1-1 and V is TRBV5-1; the D is unclear. The CDR3 is 12 residues long. Germline CDR1 and CDR2: SGHRS and YFSETQ. Between the trimmed V and J ends, which lost 1 base and 7 bases, there was a span of 8 bases. Variable domain in full (rest from reference TRBV5-1 and TRBJ1-1): KAGVTQTPRYLIKTRGQQVTLSCSPISGHRSVSWYQQTPGQGLQFLFEYFSETQRNKGNFPGRFSGRQFSNSRSEMNVSTLELGDSALYLCASSLTGDEAFFGQGTRLTVV.

The chain employs TRBV3-1 (or the pseudogene TRBV3-2) and TRBJ1-5, with D maybe TRBD1 (5 bases). Germline V gene sequence: CDR1 LGHDT, CDR2 YNNKEL (reference sequence). This CDR3 spans 13 amino acids. The V end lost 2 bases, the J end lost 9 bases, and 11 bases lay between the germline ends. The CDR3 loop reads CASSQRDSTPQHF. The CDR3 nucleotides are TGTGCCAGCAGCCAACGCGACAGCACGCCCCAGCATTTT.

V is TRBV7-8 and J is TRBJ1-6; D gene uncertain. The germline V gene has CDR1 SGHVS and CDR2 FQNEAQ. This CDR3 is 14 amino acids long. V lost 5 bases to trimming and J lost 7 bases, with 12 bases between them. The CDR3 nucleotides are TGTGCCAGCAGCGTCGAGGGAAAGAATTCACCCCTCCACTTT. This encodes CASSVEGKNSPLHF.

This clone turned up a few times. The chain combines TRBV10-1 with TRBJ2-7; D possibly uses TRBD1 or TRBD2 (5 bases each). The CDR3 runs to 12 residues. Germline V gene data show CDR1 as WNHNN and CDR2 as SYGVQD (reference sequence). Deletions cut 6 bases from V and 6 bases from J, with 12 bases between. CDR3 coding DNA: TGCGCCAGCAGCCTCGGGACGGGCGAGCAGTACTTC. Protein: CASSLGTGEQYF.

This rearrangement joins TRBV5-1 to TRBJ1-4; TRBD1 matches 9 bases. The CDR3 is 15 residues long. J lost 4 bases, V lost 7 bases, and 8 bases had no gene match. CDR1 and CDR2 from the germline V gene are SGHRS and YFSETQ. CDR3 residues: CASRTGVVGNEKLFF. CDR3 coding DNA: TGCGCCAGCCGGACAGGGGTCGTTGGTAATGAAAAACTGTTTTTT.

V and J are TRBV18 and TRBJ1-2, with D perhaps matching TRBD1 (6 bases). The V end was cut by 3 bases, the J end by 4 bases, with 15 bases between. CDR3 length: 15 amino acids. The germline V gene has CDR1 KGHSH and CDR2 LQKENI. CDR3 loop: CASSPTEQGRYGYTF. CDR3 sequence (DNA): TGTGCCAGCTCACCTACGGAACAGGGTCGCTATGGCTACACCTTC.

The chain links TRBV4-1 to TRBJ2-1, with D tentatively TRBD1 (5 bases). The CDR3 covers 13 residues. Trimming shortened V by 6 bases and J by 6 bases, and 12 bases separated the two germline ends. Germline CDR1 is MGHRA and CDR2 is YSYEKL. This CDR3 reads CASRGTGVNEQFF. In nucleotides, the CDR3 is TGCGCCAGCAGGGGAACAGGAGTCAATGAGCAGTTCTTC.

This chain joins TRBV5-1 and TRBJ1-1; perhaps TRBD1 as D (5 bases). V lost 4 bases, J lost 5 bases, and 15 bases lay in between. The CDR3 sequence is 14 residues long. Germline V gives CDR1 SGHRS, CDR2 YFSETQ. CDR3 DNA: TGCGCCAGCAGCCAGCAGGGTCCGAGAACTGAAGCTTTCTTT. This codes for CASSQQGPRTEAFF.

This chain uses TRBV4-3 with TRBJ2-7; 9 nucleotides line up with TRBD2. The germline V gene encodes CDR1 LGHNA and CDR2 YSLEER. The CDR3 covers 15 residues. V shed 1 base and J 6 bases; nucleotides not matched to a gene: 7. The chain's CDR3 is CASSQGLGLASEQYF. CDR3 sequence (DNA): TGCGCCAGCAGCCAAGGTCTTGGACTAGCGAGCGAGCAGTACTTC.